This entry lists 12 T cell receptor beta chains sequenced from one sample in a study of T cells in Graves' hyperthyroidism and ophthalmopathy (dated by TCRdb to the late 2010s). The library was built by means of multiplex PCR. The run used an Illumina HiSeq 2000. The TCR beta CDR3 regions were amplified from the RNA transcripts. For the first round of RT-PCR on the TCR CDR3, the HTBI primer set was used together with the Qiagen OneStep RT-PCR kit. TCRdb reran the public reads through fastp at Q25 and MiXCR, keeping productive beta chains. Under each unique CDR3 protein, matching rows form one entry showing the most common genes and DNA. This sample gives some 510,000 distinct CDR3 sequences in total; 35% to 55% of them show up just once. The top ten constitute 8.2% of the sample. The sequencing input was peripheral blood or thyroid tissue (not recorded which). All receptors come from a woman aged 18-30 years with Graves' hyperthyroidism. Donor details come from another sample of the same person, matched by shared clones.

This clonotype was seen ten or more times. The chain recombines TRBV7-9 with TRBJ2-5; a weak D match, TRBD2 (5 bases). Germline V lookup: CDR1 SEHNR, CDR2 FQNEAQ (reference sequence). The CDR3 totals 14 residues. Trimming removed 0 bases at V and 5 bases at J, with 10 bases between. CDR3 sequence reads: CASSLAPLEETQYF. Written as DNA, the CDR3 is TGTGCCAGCAGCTTAGCGCCACTAGAGGAGACCCAGTACTTC.

V and J are TRBV12-3 or TRBV12-4 and TRBJ1-4; TRBD1 agrees at 9 bases. The CDR3 is 15 amino acids. V was pared by 3 bases and J by 6 bases, with 5 bases of the junction left unmatched. CDR3 DNA sequence: TGTGCCAGCAGTTTCGACAGGGGGGTCGATGAAAAACTGTTTTTT. Its protein product is CASSFDRGVDEKLFF.

V and J are TRBV2 and TRBJ2-2; D not certain. V was shortened by 3 bases and J by 4 bases, with 9 bases between the two germline ends. Germline V gene data show CDR1 as SNHLY and CDR2 as FYNNEI. The CDR3 runs 14 residues. The CDR3 spells CASSDLKGTGELFF. The CDR3 region has the DNA TGTGCCAGCAGTGATCTCAAGGGCACCGGGGAGCTGTTTTTT.

This clonotype has only one observation. The rearrangement joins TRBV29-1 to TRBJ1-4, with 7 bases lining up with TRBD1. The CDR3 totals 16 residues. Germline V gives CDR1 SQVTM, CDR2 ANQGSEA. The junction had 15 bases not matched to a gene; V was cut back by 6 bases and J by 5 bases. The CDR3 region has the DNA TGCAGCGTATTCACGCGTCCGGGACAGCCGAATGAAAAACTGTTTTTT. Translating gives CSVFTRPGQPNEKLFF.

This clonotype occurred once. The junction departs from germline at one end; a sequencing error may be responsible. The rearrangement joins TRBV7-2 to TRBJ1-2; the D is unclear. CDR3 length: 16 residues. From germline, CDR1 is SGHTA and CDR2 FQGNSA. The CDR3 sequence: CASSQTTGREAYGYTF. CDR3 DNA: TGCGCCAGCAGCCAAACCACCGGGCGTGAGGCCTATGGCTACACCTTC.

The chain combines TRBV6-5 with TRBJ1-1; D possibly corresponds to TRBD1 (5 bases). The CDR3 is 16 amino acids. Trimming cost V 4 bases and J 0 bases, with 15 bases left between them. CDR1 is MNHEY and CDR2 is SVGAGI in the germline V gene. The CDR3 region has the DNA TGTGCCAGCAGTTCCTTAGGGACGGTGATGAACACTGAAGCTTTCTTT. Protein: CASSSLGTVMNTEAFF.

The chain uses TRBV11-1 and TRBJ1-2, with 9 bases fitting TRBD1. Germline values: CDR1 SGHAT, CDR2 FQDESV (reference sequence). The CDR3 runs to 15 residues. V shed 3 bases and J 5 bases; nucleotides not matched to a gene: 7. This CDR3 reads CASSFLTGGWYGYTF. CDR3 coding DNA: TGTGCCAGCAGCTTCCTGACAGGGGGTTGGTATGGCTACACCTTC. The variable domain in full, with the rest retrieved from reference TRBV11-1 and TRBJ1-2, is EAEVAQSPRYKITEKSQAVAFWCDPISGHATLYWYRQILGQGPELLVQFQDESVVDDSQLPKDRFSAERLKGVDSTLKIQPAELGDSAMYLCASSFLTGGWYGYTFGSGTRLTVV.

This clonotype was counted only a few times. The chain is built from TRBV6-5 and TRBJ2-5, with D possibly being TRBD2 (6 bases). CDR3 size: 12 residues. Germline V gives CDR1 MNHEY, CDR2 SVGAGI. The germline V and J ends were trimmed by 6 bases and 6 bases, with 11 bases remaining between them. For the CDR3, the DNA is TGTGCCAGCAGAGGAGGGATCCAGACCCAGTACTTC. It translates to CASRGGIQTQYF.

This clonotype has at least ten counts. The rearrangement uses TRBV7-9 and TRBJ1-4; D possibly corresponds to TRBD1 (5 bases). CDR3 length: 14 amino acids. Germline V gives CDR1 SEHNR, CDR2 FQNEAQ (reference sequence). Trimming took off 5 bases at V and 7 bases at J, with 14 bases between the two ends. The CDR3 here is CASSTGGAGEKLFF. CDR3 in DNA: TGTGCCAGCAGCACGGGGGGAGCCGGTGAAAAACTGTTTTTT.

V and J are TRBV11-2 and TRBJ2-5; 9 bases fit TRBD1. The CDR3 is 17 amino acids. Germline CDR1 SGHAT, CDR2 FQNNGV. Germline trimming cut 7 bases from V and 2 bases from J; bases unmatched to any gene: 14. CDR3 bases: TGTGCCAGCAACGTCTCGTTATCCGGACAGGGGCAAGAGACCCAGTACTTC. Translating it yields CASNVSLSGQGQETQYF.

The rearrangement links TRBV29-1 to TRBJ2-3; weak D call: TRBD2 (5 bases). V was cut by 4 bases and J by 4 bases, with 9 bases left in between. The length of the CDR3 is 12 residues. The germline V gene encodes CDR1 SQVTM and CDR2 ANQGSEA. CDR3 nucleotides: TGCAGCGTTGCGTTGGGAGCAGATACGCAGTATTTT. It translates to CSVALGADTQYF.

To note about this clonotype: Its ends do not fully match the called genes, so a read error is possible. The gene calls are TRBV7-4 and TRBJ2-7; possibly TRBD2 for D (6 bases). Germline assignment: CDR1 SGHVT and CDR2 SQSDAQ. This CDR3 is built from 14 residues. This CDR3 reads CASSSVTRGYEQYF. CDR3 bases: TGCGCCAGCAGCTCGGTGACTAGAGGCTACGAGCAGTACTTC. Together with reference TRBV7-4 and TRBJ2-7, the CDR3 gives the full variable domain: GAGVSQSPRYKVAKRGRDVALRCDSISGHVTLYWYRQTLGQGSEVLTYSQSDAQRDKSGRPSGRFSAERPERSVSTLKIQRTEQGDSAVYLCASSSVTRGYEQYFGPGTRLTVT.